These 16 T cell receptor beta chains share one sample of origin, sequenced in a study of cytotoxic CD8 clonotypes in ibrutinib-treated CLL. Assay: immunoSEQ multiplex PCR; the TCRdb copy retains only in-frame clones and omits some. The table records fewer than 40,000 clones, 68% of them present only once. The specimen was PBMCs, collected at disease progression, from a patient treated with ibrutinib. Receptor source: a human donor with chronic lymphocytic leukemia.

The V and J genes are TRBV5-4 and TRBJ2-2; 9 bases match TRBD1. With V trimmed by 3 bases and J by 1 base, 4 bases remained unmatched. The V gene's germline CDR1 is SGHNT and CDR2 YYREEE (reference sequence). CDR3 size: 16 residues. CDR3 sequence (DNA): TGTGCCAGCAGCTCCCCGGGACAGGGGAACACCGGGGAGCTGTTTTTT. This codes for CASSSPGQGNTGELFF.

The J gene is TRBJ2-5, the V gene TRBV6-6, with a weak D call TRBD2 (6 bases). The germline V gene encodes CDR1 MNHNY and CDR2 SVGAGI (reference sequence). This CDR3 has 15 residues. Trimming took 2 bases from V and 1 from J, leaving 11 bases between them. This CDR3 is CASSYAGRTQETQYF. CDR3 nucleotides: TGTGCCAGCAGTTACGCGGGACGAACCCAAGAGACCCAGTACTTC.

This chain joins TRBV7-2 and TRBJ2-5; TRBD1 might be the D (5 bases). The CDR3 contains 13 residues. In germline, CDR1 is SGHTA, CDR2 FQGNSA. With 4 bases removed from V and 5 bases from J, the gap between germline ends came to 11 bases. The CDR3 protein is CASSSRVWETQYF. CDR3 nucleotide sequence: TGTGCCAGCAGCTCCAGGGTATGGGAGACCCAGTACTTC.

The chain combines TRBV5-4 with TRBJ2-2, with D maybe TRBD2 (5 bases). Germline V CDR1 and CDR2: SGHNT, YYREEE (reference sequence). There are 15 residues in the CDR3. Trimming shortened V by 4 bases and J by 6 bases, and 16 bases separated the two germline ends. CDR3 protein: CASSPRGVGAGELFF. The CDR3 nucleotides read TGTGCCAGCAGCCCTCGGGGTGTCGGAGCCGGGGAGCTGTTTTTT.

This chain joins TRBV5-5 and TRBJ1-4; D remains unclear. This CDR3 comprises 14 residues. Trimming removed 4 bases at V and 11 bases at J, with 18 bases between. CDR1 is SGHKS and CDR2 is YYEKEE in the germline V gene (reference sequence). CDR3 loop: CASSPQIEDSKLFF. The DNA of the CDR3 is TGTGCCAGCAGCCCGCAAATCGAGGACTCGAAACTGTTTTTT.

As to this clone: This probably arose from a read error, given a far larger clone one base away. The DNA is left out, because the CDR3 cannot be placed on it with certainty; the CDR3 is given as TCRdb lists it. This chain connects TRBV6-6 to TRBJ2-7; the D call in the table, TRBD1, was not verified against the DNA. The CDR3 is 14 amino acids in total, end residues counted. CDR1 and CDR2 (germline): MNHNY, SVGAGI (reference sequence). The chain's CDR3 is CASSTSDRGYEQYF.

By its share, this clone is large. This chain joins TRBV28 and TRBJ1-3, with 9 bases lining up with TRBD1. J was trimmed by 1 base and V by 6 bases; bases with no gene match: 1. CDR3 length: 14 residues. Germline lookup yields CDR1 MDHEN and CDR2 SYDVKM. This CDR3 reads CASRGQGSGNTIYF. CDR3 DNA: TGTGCCAGCAGAGGACAGGGGTCTGGAAACACCATATATTTT.

V is TRBV7-9 and J is TRBJ2-3; 9 nucleotides agree with TRBD1. This CDR3 has 15 amino acids. CDR1 and CDR2 (germline): SEHNR, FQNEAQ (reference sequence). The V and J ends lost 7 bases and 2 bases, in that order; junction bases with no gene match: 7. The CDR3 region has the DNA TGTGCCAGCAAAGAGACAGGGGGGATCACAGATACGCAGTATTTT. Translating gives CASKETGGITDTQYF. The variable domain in full, with the rest retrieved from reference TRBV7-9 and TRBJ2-3, is DTGVSQNPRHKITKRGQNVTFRCDPISEHNRLYWYRQTLGQGPEFLTYFQNEAQLEKSRLLSDRFSAERPKGSFSTLEIQRTEQGDSAMYLCASKETGGITDTQYFGPGTRLTVL.

The rearrangement uses TRBV5-6 and TRBJ2-1; weak D call: TRBD2 (6 bases). The ends were cut back, 4 bases at V and 1 base at J, with 12 bases in the middle. CDR3 length: 15 amino acids. In germline, CDR1 is SGHDT, CDR2 YYEEEE. In DNA form, the CDR3 reads TGTGCCAGCAGCGAGCCGGCGGGATCCTACAATGAGCAGTTCTTC. Translated: CASSEPAGSYNEQFF.

The chain joins TRBV5-6 to TRBJ2-7, with D tentatively TRBD2 (5 bases). The CDR3 loop spans 14 amino acids. Trimming removed 5 bases from V and 6 bases from J, with 18 bases in between. In germline, CDR1 is SGHDT, CDR2 YYEEEE. The CDR3 region is CASRRGSLISEQYF. The CDR3 bases are TGTGCCAGCAGGAGAGGGAGTCTGATATCCGAGCAGTACTTC. Looking up the rest from reference TRBV5-6 and TRBJ2-7 gives the full variable domain: DAGVTQSPTHLIKTRGQQVTLRCSPKSGHDTVSWYQQALGQGPQFIFQYYEEEERQRGNFPDRFSGHQFPNYSSELNVNALLLGDSALYLCASRRGSLISEQYFGPGTRLTVT.

This clone appeared a few times. The gene calls are TRBV11-3 and TRBJ2-1; unclear D gene. V was pared by 1 base and J by 9 bases, with 4 bases between. This CDR3 spans 11 amino acids. Germline CDR1 reads SGHNT; CDR2 reads YENEEA. The CDR3: CASSLGSEQFF. In DNA, the CDR3 is TGTGCCAGCAGCTTAGGGAGTGAGCAGTTCTTC.

This chain links TRBV5-1 with TRBJ2-7; TRBD1 matches 7 bases. The CDR3 consists of 14 residues. The junction had 7 bases not matched to a gene; V was cut back by 4 bases and J by 3 bases. Germline CDR1 and CDR2: SGHRS and YFSETQ. In nucleotides, the CDR3 is TGCGCCAGCAGCGCACAGGGGTCTTTCTACGAGCAGTACTTC. It yields the protein CASSAQGSFYEQYF. Full variable domain (missing parts from reference TRBV5-1 and TRBJ2-7): KAGVTQTPRYLIKTRGQQVTLSCSPISGHRSVSWYQQTPGQGLQFLFEYFSETQRNKGNFPGRFSGRQFSNSRSEMNVSTLELGDSALYLCASSAQGSFYEQYFGPGTRLTVT.

This clone was detected only a few times. This chain links TRBV19 with TRBJ2-2; 8 bases line up with TRBD1. The CDR3 contains 13 residues. The junction had 4 bases not matched to a gene; V was cut back by 7 bases and J by 6 bases. The germline V gene has CDR1 LNHDA and CDR2 SQIVND (reference sequence). CDR3 nucleotides: TGTGCCAGTACCGCGACAGGGGCCGGGGAGCTGTTTTTT. It specifies CASTATGAGELFF.

V gene TRBV4-1 combines with J gene TRBJ2-1; D is unresolved. V was cut by 3 bases and J by 0 bases, with 12 bases left in between. The CDR3 runs to 16 residues. Germline values: CDR1 MGHRA, CDR2 YSYEKL. CDR3 region: CASSQSGSSSYNEQFF. CDR3 DNA sequence: TGCGCCAGCAGCCAGTCAGGATCTAGCTCCTACAATGAGCAGTTCTTC.

This chain links TRBV19 with TRBJ2-1; the D gene could be TRBD1 or TRBD2 (6 bases each). V lost 3 bases to trimming and J lost 0 bases, with 9 bases between them. CDR3 length: 15 residues. Germline lookup yields CDR1 LNHDA and CDR2 SQIVND (reference sequence). CDR3 sequence (DNA): TGTGCCAGTAGTATGACGGGGGCCTCCTACAATGAGCAGTTCTTC. Protein product: CASSMTGASYNEQFF.

CDR3 protein: CASRAGQAPIWIHF. The CDR3 DNA is TGTGCCAGCAGGGCCGGACAGGCTCCGATTTGGATTCACTTT. The chain uses TRBV28 and TRBJ1-6, with 7 bases identical to TRBD1. The junction had 18 bases not matched to a gene; V was cut back by 6 bases and J by 19 bases. This CDR3 is 14 amino acids long. Germline V lookup: CDR1 MDHEN, CDR2 SYDVKM.